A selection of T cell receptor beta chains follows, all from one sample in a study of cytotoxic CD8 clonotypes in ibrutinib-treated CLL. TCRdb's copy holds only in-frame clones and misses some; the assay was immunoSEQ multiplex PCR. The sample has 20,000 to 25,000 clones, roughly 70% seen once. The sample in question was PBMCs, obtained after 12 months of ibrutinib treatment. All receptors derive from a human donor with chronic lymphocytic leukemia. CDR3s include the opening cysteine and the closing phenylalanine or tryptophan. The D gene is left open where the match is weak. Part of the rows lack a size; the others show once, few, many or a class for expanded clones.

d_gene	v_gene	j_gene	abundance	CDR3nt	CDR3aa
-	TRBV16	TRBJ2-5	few	TGTGCCAGCAGCCAATGGGGGGACTTACAAGAGACCCAGTACTTC	CASSQWGDLQETQYF
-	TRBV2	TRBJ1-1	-	TGTGCCAGCAGGTCACAGGGTCACGCGAACACTGAAGCTTTCTTT	CASRSQGHANTEAFF
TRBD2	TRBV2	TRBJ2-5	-	TGTGCCAGTAACCCCCGCGGGGGGGCCCAAGAGACCCAGTACTTC	CASNPRGGAQETQYF
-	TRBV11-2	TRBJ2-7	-	TGTGCCTCGAGGAGAATTGGACGCTACGAGCAGTACTTC	CASRRIGRYEQYF
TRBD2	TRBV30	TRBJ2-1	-	TGTGCCTGGACCGCGCAGCGCGGGGGGGCGAATGAGCAGTTCTTC	CAWTAQRGGANEQFF
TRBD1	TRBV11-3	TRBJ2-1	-	TGTGCCAGCAGCTTAGGCGCCGGGACAGGGTTTTATAATGAGCAGTTCTTC	CASSLGAGTGFYNEQFF
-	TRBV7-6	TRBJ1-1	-	TGTGCCAGCAGCTTATCTAAGAACACTGAAGCTTTCTTT	CASSLSKNTEAFF
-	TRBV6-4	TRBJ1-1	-	TGTGCCAGCGCTGTAGAGGTAAACACTGAAGCTTTCTTT	CASAVEVNTEAFF
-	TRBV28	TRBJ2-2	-	TGTGCCAGCAAAGAGGGCGGGGCTGGCGGGGAGCTGTTTTTT	CASKEGGAGGELFF
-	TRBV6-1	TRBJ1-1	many	TGTGCCAGCAGTGAAGCCCCCCCGGTCACTGAAGCTTTCTTT	CASSEAPPVTEAFF
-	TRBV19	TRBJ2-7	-	TGTGCCAGTAGTACTCGGACACCTCTATACGAGCAGTACTTC	CASSTRTPLYEQYF
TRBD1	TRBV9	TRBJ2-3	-	TGTGCCAGCAGCGCCCGACAGGGGGGAAGAACAGATACGCAGTATTTT	CASSARQGGRTDTQYF
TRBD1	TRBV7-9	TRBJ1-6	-	TGTGCCAGCAGCCGTCAGGGGGATTCACCCCTCCACTTT	CASSRQGDSPLHF
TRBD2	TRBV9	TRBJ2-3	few	TGTGCCAGCAGCCCCCTAGCGGGGGGGCCGGGTACGCAGTATTTT	CASSPLAGGPGTQYF
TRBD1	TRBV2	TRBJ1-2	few	TGTGCCAGCAGTGAAGAGACAGGGTACTATGGCTACACCTTC	CASSEETGYYGYTF
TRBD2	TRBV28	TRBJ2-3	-	TGTGCCAGCAGTGCTATCGGGACTAGCGACACAGATACGCAGTATTTT	CASSAIGTSDTDTQYF
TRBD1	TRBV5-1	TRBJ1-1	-	TGCGCCAGCAGCTCCGGGACAGGGGTTATAAACACTGAAGCTTTCTTT	CASSSGTGVINTEAFF
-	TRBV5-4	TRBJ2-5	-	TGTGCCAGCAGCCCACGAGGGGGGGCGGCCGCGGAGACCCAGTACTTC	CASSPRGGAAAETQYF
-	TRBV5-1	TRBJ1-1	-	TGCGCCAGCAGTGGAGGGGGGCCGGGAGTTGCTGAAGCTTTCTTT	CASSGGGPGVAEAFF
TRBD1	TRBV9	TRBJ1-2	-	TGTGCCAGCAGCGTAGCTTCGCAGGGGGGGTATGGCTACACCTTC	CASSVASQGGYGYTF
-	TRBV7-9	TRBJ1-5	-	TGTGCCAGCAGCTTAGTAAAGGGGGGGGGCAATCAGCCCCAGCATTTT	CASSLVKGGGNQPQHF
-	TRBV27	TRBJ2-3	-	TGTGCCAGCAGTTCGTTCACAGATACGCAGTATTTT	CASSSFTDTQYF
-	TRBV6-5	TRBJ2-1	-	TGTGCCAGCAGCGGAAACAATGAGCAGTTCTTC	CASSGNNEQFF
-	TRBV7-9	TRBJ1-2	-	TGTGCCAGCCTCTGGCCCCTCGGGGTTAGCTATGGCTACACCTTC	CASLWPLGVSYGYTF
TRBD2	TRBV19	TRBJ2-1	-	TGTGCCAGTAGTCTAGCGGGGGGAGGTGAGCAGTTCTTC	CASSLAGGGEQFF